This TCR beta chain originates from a study of blood T cell repertoires in COVID-19. Study-level background: COVID-19 samples from acute and convalescent phases originated in the United States, Italy and Spain.

The ends were cut back, 2 bases at V and 0 bases at J, with 12 bases in the middle. The CDR3 sequence is 15 residues long. CDR1 is SGHRS, CDR2 YFSETQ, per germline. Living in 24 US areas, the participants were between 18 and 89 years of age. Two consecutive negative NP/OP PCR tests, clearance, or resolved symptoms defined Cohort 3 recovery. As processed by the authors: Scientists estimated how many nucleated cells there were by amplifying reference gene primers. Method: immunoSEQ multiplex PCR; TCRdb's copy keeps in-frame clones and lacks some. D and trimming were read from the DNA, whereas the V and J calls and clone size are those reported in that table. This sample has about 430,000 clones, with roughly nine tenths found just once.

Sequencing was done on a sample of PBMCs or T cells enriched from blood (not recorded which). V and J are TRBV5-1 and TRBJ2-7; no clear D gene. The receptor comes from a man younger than 45 who had recovered from COVID-19. The CDR3 DNA sequence: TGCGCCAGCAGCTTCGACGGGTCGAGCTCCTACGAGCAGTACTTC. Protein product: CASSFDGSSSYEQYF.